The next 27 T cell receptor beta chains were all read from a single sample in a study of T-cell memory formation after mild COVID-19. Using its own MiXCR run on the 5' RACE reads, TCRdb lists one record per CDR3 protein. The profile shows approximately 400,000 distinct CDR3 sequences, about a sixth of them singletons. The sequenced material came from PBMCs or a T cell subset sorted from them (not recorded which). These receptors were taken from a man between 18 and 35 years old who had mild COVID-19 (a few samples of this study predate the infection). Cell type and time point are not known.

The genes are TRBV30 and TRBJ1-5; 8 nucleotides align to TRBD1. CDR1 GTSNPN and CDR2 SVGIG come from the germline V gene (reference sequence). The CDR3 runs 14 residues. V shed 3 bases, J shed 2 bases, and the junction held 3 bases outside the gene matches. CDR3 sequence: CAWSSGQGNQPQHF. The CDR3 coding sequence is TGTGCCTGGAGCTCGGGACAGGGCAATCAGCCCCAGCATTTT.

V is TRBV4-2 and J is TRBJ2-6; D gene uncertain. V dropped 1 base and J dropped 0 bases, with 10 bases sitting between them. Per the germline V gene, CDR1 is LGHNA and CDR2 is YNFKEQ. The CDR3 length is 17 residues. CDR3 region: CASSQGQSNSGANVLTF. In DNA, the CDR3 is TGTGCCAGCAGCCAAGGGCAGTCAAACTCTGGGGCCAACGTCCTGACTTTC.

This clonotype has only a few counts. This sequence joins TRBV12-3 or TRBV12-4 and TRBJ1-4, with unresolved D. Trimming took 11 bases from V and 6 from J, leaving 16 bases between them. The CDR3 contains 13 residues. The CDR3 nucleotides read TGTGCCTCGAGGGCACTAGTCTATGAAAAACTGTTTTTT. It codes for CASRALVYEKLFF.

CDR3 nucleotides: TGTGCCAGCAGTTTTAGGGAGGGTCAGCCCCAGCATTTT. Translated: CASSFREGQPQHF. The chain couples TRBV6-2 or TRBV6-3 to TRBJ1-5; D is uncertain. V was cut by 4 bases and J by 6 bases, with 10 bases left in between. The CDR3 spans 13 residues. Germline CDR1 MNHEY, CDR2 SVGEGT.

The chain couples TRBV12-3 or TRBV12-4 to TRBJ1-1, with D perhaps TRBD1 (5 bases). The length of the CDR3 is 13 residues. Trimming took off 10 bases at V and 0 bases at J, with 12 bases between the two ends. The CDR3 sequence: CATALQVNTEAFF. As DNA, the CDR3 is TGTGCCACCGCTCTACAGGTGAACACTGAAGCTTTCTTT.

The chain is built from TRBV20-1 and TRBJ1-2; TRBD1 matches at 8 bases. The CDR3 has 13 residues. Per germline, CDR1 DFQATT and CDR2 SNEGSKA (reference sequence). The V gene end was trimmed by 4 bases and the J gene end by 8 bases; junction bases not matched to a gene: 9. Written as DNA, the CDR3 is TGCAGTGCTACTCAGGGGGCCTCCTCAGGCTACACCTTC. Encoded protein: CSATQGASSGYTF.

V gene TRBV5-1 combines with J gene TRBJ1-2; D gene ambiguous. The V and J ends lost 2 bases and 4 bases respectively, with 15 bases between them. The CDR3 contains 15 residues. The germline CDR1 and CDR2 sequences are SGHRS and YFSETQ. CDR3: CASSFSPPNLYGYTF. Written as DNA, the CDR3 is TGCGCCAGCAGCTTCAGTCCGCCTAACCTCTATGGCTACACCTTC.

The sample holds a few counts of this clonotype. The genes are TRBV7-7 and TRBJ2-1, with D maybe TRBD2 (6 bases). In germline, CDR1 is SSHAT, CDR2 FNYEAQ (reference sequence). The CDR3 has 14 amino acids. Between the trimmed V and J ends, which lost 2 bases and 5 bases, there was a span of 10 bases. The CDR3 loop is CASSLRGTNNEQFF. In nucleotides, the CDR3 is TGTGCCAGCAGCTTACGGGGGACCAACAATGAGCAGTTCTTC.

The genes are TRBV2 and TRBJ2-7; 7 positions agree with TRBD1. CDR3 length: 14 amino acids. V was clipped by 4 bases and J by 3 bases; unmatched bases: 6. Per germline, CDR1 SNHLY and CDR2 FYNNEI. The CDR3 region is CASSGGGRYYEQYF. CDR3 in DNA: TGTGCCAGCAGTGGAGGGGGCCGCTACTACGAGCAGTACTTC. Together with reference TRBV2 and TRBJ2-7, the CDR3 gives the full variable domain: EPEVTQTPSHQVTQMGQEVILRCVPISNHLYFYWYRQILGQKVEFLVSFYNNEISEKSEIFDDQFSVERPDGSNFTLKIRSTKLEDSAMYFCASSGGGRYYEQYFGPGTRLTVT.

As concerns this clonotype: An end of the junction does not agree with germline; a read error may underlie this. This chain joins TRBV4-3 and TRBJ1-2, with D tentatively TRBD1 (6 bases). From germline, CDR1 is LGHNA and CDR2 YSLEER. The CDR3 covers 16 residues. CDR3 amino acids: CASSQDSRGWNYCYTF. CDR3 DNA: TGCGCCAGCAGCCAAGATTCCAGGGGCTGGAACTATTGCTACACCTTC.

This chain uses TRBV6-2 or TRBV6-3 with TRBJ2-3, with D perhaps TRBD1 (5 bases). Between the trimmed V and J ends, which lost 9 bases and 4 bases, there was a span of 20 bases. This CDR3 has 15 residues. Germline loops: CDR1 MNHEY, CDR2 SVGEGT. CDR3 bases: TGTGCCAGTTCCCCCGATGGGGCTACCTCAGATACGCAGTATTTT. Encoded protein: CASSPDGATSDTQYF.

CDR3: CASSNGGIYGYTF. In DNA form, the CDR3 reads TGTGCCAGCAGTAACGGGGGGATTTATGGCTACACCTTC. The chain combines TRBV6-2 or TRBV6-3 with TRBJ1-2, with D possibly matching TRBD1 (5 bases). This CDR3 contains 13 residues. V lost 5 bases and J 5 bases, leaving 12 bases between the germline ends. Germline assignment: CDR1 MNHEY and CDR2 SVGEGT.

The CDR3 bases are TGTGCCAGCAGCTTAGAGAGGATACTAGCCAAAAACATTCAGTACTTC. It encodes CASSLERILAKNIQYF. The J gene is TRBJ2-4, the V gene TRBV7-8, with unresolved D. The CDR3 covers 16 residues. CDR1 is SGHVS and CDR2 is FQNEAQ in the germline V gene. Trimming stripped 1 base from V and 0 bases from J, with 10 bases between.

This rearrangement joins TRBV12-3 or TRBV12-4 to TRBJ1-3; D is unclear. The CDR3 length is 10 residues. V was shortened by 8 bases and J by 4 bases, with 3 bases between the two germline ends. The CDR3 loop reads CASCGNTIYF. The CDR3, as DNA: TGTGCCAGCTGCGGAAACACCATATATTTT.

The rearrangement uses TRBV20-1 and TRBJ1-3; perhaps TRBD1 as D (5 bases). This CDR3 has 15 amino acids. Germline CDR1 is DFQATT and CDR2 is SNEGSKA (reference sequence). V was trimmed by 3 bases and J by 0 bases, leaving 12 bases between them. The CDR3 spells CSASPGDDSGNTIYF. DNA for the CDR3: TGCAGTGCTAGTCCGGGGGATGACTCTGGAAACACCATATATTTT.

Turning to this clonotype: A single base separates this from a much larger clone, so it may be a read error. The V gene is TRBV4-3, the J gene TRBJ2-6; D not certain. This CDR3 is built from 16 residues. The germline CDR1 and CDR2 sequences are LGHNA and YSLEER. Here the CDR3 DNA reads TGCGCCAGCAGACAAGAGAGTAGCTCTGGGGCCAACGTCCTGACTTTC. It codes for CASRQESSSGANVLTF.

In this sample, this clonotype turned up a few times. The chain is built from TRBV5-6 and TRBJ1-5; 9 bases agree with TRBD1. J lost 1 base, V lost 2 bases, and 4 bases had no gene match. The CDR3 runs 16 residues. Germline V gene sequence: CDR1 SGHDT, CDR2 YYEEEE. CDR3 protein: CASSLKGQGSNQPQHF. The CDR3 region has the DNA TGTGCCAGCAGCTTAAAAGGACAGGGGAGCAATCAGCCCCAGCATTTT.

This clonotype showed up just a few times. This chain uses TRBV7-9 with TRBJ1-1; weak D call: TRBD1 (6 bases). In germline, CDR1 is SEHNR, CDR2 FQNEAQ (reference sequence). The CDR3 extends over 14 amino acids. Trimming took off 3 bases at V and 2 bases at J, with 10 bases between the two ends. The CDR3 DNA sequence: TGTGCCAGCAGCTTTAGGACAGATAACACTGAAGCTTTCTTT. It is translated as CASSFRTDNTEAFF.

A few counts support this clonotype. The rearrangement joins TRBV12-3 or TRBV12-4 to TRBJ2-7; 8 bases align to TRBD1. Unmatched junction bases numbered 3, after V lost 6 bases and J lost 2 bases. The CDR3 length is 13 residues. The CDR3 spells CASRRTGTYEQYF. The CDR3 DNA sequence: TGTGCCAGCAGGCGGACAGGGACCTACGAGCAGTACTTC.

This clonotype was observed a handful of times. This chain uses TRBV4-3 with TRBJ2-5, with D tentatively TRBD2 (6 bases). Germline CDR1 reads LGHNA; CDR2 reads YSLEER. CDR3 length: 16 residues. Trimming took 0 bases from V and 4 from J, leaving 15 bases between them. In DNA, the CDR3 is TGCGCCAGCAGCCAAGATGGGATGACGGAGGGAGAGACCCAGTACTTC. This sequence encodes CASSQDGMTEGETQYF.

This clonotype showed up just a few times. The chain couples TRBV5-1 to TRBJ2-7, with D unresolved. Trimming took off 4 bases at V and 0 bases at J, with 11 bases between the two ends. Germline V gives CDR1 SGHRS, CDR2 YFSETQ. The CDR3 length is 14 residues. The CDR3 DNA follows: TGCGCCAGCAGCCACGCCGACAACTCCTACGAGCAGTACTTC. Translating it yields CASSHADNSYEQYF.

The chain is built from TRBV7-2 and TRBJ2-1, with 11 bases lining up with TRBD2. This CDR3 is 12 amino acids long. Looked up from germline, CDR1 is SGHTA and CDR2 is FQGNSA. V was pared by 6 bases and J by 16 bases, with 8 bases of the junction left unmatched. The DNA of the CDR3 is TGTGCCAGCAGTCGTAGCGGGGGGGCAATCTTCTTC. Protein: CASSRSGGAIFF.

The genes are TRBV11-2 and TRBJ2-5; no definite D call. The length of the CDR3 is 14 residues. The V end was cut by 3 bases, the J end by 4 bases, with 12 bases between. The germline CDR1 and CDR2 sequences are SGHAT and FQNNGV. CDR3 nucleotide sequence: TGTGCCAGCAGCTTGTACACGACCGGAGAGACCCAGTACTTC. Amino acid sequence: CASSLYTTGETQYF.

The CDR3 DNA follows: TGTGCCAGCAGAGGGACCGGGGGGGCCCACAATGAGCAGTTCTTC. This gives the protein CASRGTGGAHNEQFF. J is TRBJ2-1 and V is TRBV6-6, with TRBD2 identical over 8 bases. There are 15 residues in the CDR3. V lost 6 bases to trimming and J lost 5 bases; unmatched junction nucleotides: 9. The germline V gene has CDR1 MNHNY and CDR2 SVGAGI (reference sequence).

The chain has TRBV6-2 or TRBV6-3 and TRBJ2-5; D is unresolved. Germline CDR1 is MNHEY and CDR2 is SVGEGT. V dropped 2 bases and J dropped 1 base, with 5 bases sitting between them. The CDR3 runs to 13 residues. CDR3 residues: CASSYLIQETQYF. CDR3 in DNA: TGTGCCAGCAGTTACCTGATCCAAGAGACCCAGTACTTC.

CDR3 amino acids: CASRPLTGGKGTGELFF. In DNA, the CDR3 is TGTGCCAGCAGGCCGCTTACAGGGGGCAAGGGCACCGGGGAGCTGTTTTTT. This chain uses TRBV11-2 with TRBJ2-2, with 9 bases matching TRBD1. This CDR3 contains 17 residues. V shed 6 bases, J shed 4 bases, and the junction held 12 bases outside the gene matches. Germline values: CDR1 SGHAT, CDR2 FQNNGV.

This clonotype was counted only a few times. The chain carries TRBV7-9 and TRBJ2-7, with a possible D match to TRBD1 (6 bases). The V gene's germline CDR1 is SEHNR and CDR2 FQNEAQ (reference sequence). This CDR3 has 14 residues. Trimming cost V 5 bases and J 0 bases, with 11 bases left between them. The CDR3 here is CASSADRSSYEQYV. The DNA of the CDR3 is TGTGCCAGCAGCGCCGACAGGAGCTCCTACGAGCAGTACGTC.